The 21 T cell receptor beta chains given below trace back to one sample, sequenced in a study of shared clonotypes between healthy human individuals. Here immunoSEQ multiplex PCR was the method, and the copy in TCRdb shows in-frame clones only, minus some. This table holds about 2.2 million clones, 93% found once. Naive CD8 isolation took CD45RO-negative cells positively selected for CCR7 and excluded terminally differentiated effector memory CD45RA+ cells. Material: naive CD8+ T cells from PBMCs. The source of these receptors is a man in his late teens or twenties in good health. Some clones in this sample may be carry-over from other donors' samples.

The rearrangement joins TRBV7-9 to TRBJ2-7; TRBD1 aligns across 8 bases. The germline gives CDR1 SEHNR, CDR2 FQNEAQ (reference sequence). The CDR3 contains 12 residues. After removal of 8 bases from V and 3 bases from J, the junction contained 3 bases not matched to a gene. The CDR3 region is CASGTGLYEQYF. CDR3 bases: TGTGCCAGCGGGACAGGACTCTACGAGCAGTACTTC.

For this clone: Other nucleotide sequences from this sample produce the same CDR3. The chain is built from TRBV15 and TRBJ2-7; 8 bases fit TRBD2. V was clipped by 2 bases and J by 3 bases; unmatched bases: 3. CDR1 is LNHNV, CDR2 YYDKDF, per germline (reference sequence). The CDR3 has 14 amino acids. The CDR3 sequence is CATSRPGRGYEQYF. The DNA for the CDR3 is TGTGCCACCAGCAGACCCGGGAGGGGCTACGAGCAGTACTTC.

CDR3 loop: CASSYSRAYNEQFF. CDR3 bases: TGTGCCAGCAGTTACTCCCGGGCCTACAATGAGCAGTTCTTC. The gene calls are TRBV6-5 and TRBJ2-1; no definite D call. V lost 0 bases, J lost 2 bases, and 5 bases lay in between. Germline-derived CDR1 and CDR2 are MNHEY and SVGAGI. The CDR3 runs to 14 residues.

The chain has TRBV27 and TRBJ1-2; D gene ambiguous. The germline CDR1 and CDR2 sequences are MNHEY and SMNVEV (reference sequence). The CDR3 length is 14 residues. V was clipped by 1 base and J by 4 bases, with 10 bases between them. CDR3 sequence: CASSLFSTSYGYTF. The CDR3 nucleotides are TGTGCCAGCAGTTTATTCTCGACTTCCTATGGCTACACCTTC.

CDR3 in amino acids: CASSYSASGELFF. For the CDR3, the DNA is TGTGCCAGCAGTTACTCAGCTAGCGGGGAGCTGTTTTTT. This chain links TRBV6-5 with TRBJ2-2; D not resolved. The CDR3 runs 13 residues. V was shortened by 0 bases and J by 7 bases, with 6 bases between the two germline ends. Germline V gene lookup returns CDR1 MNHEY and CDR2 SVGAGI.

The CDR3 nucleotides are TGTGCCAGTAGTACCCTAACTAGCGGCCCCTACAATGAGCAGTTCTTC. Translating it yields CASSTLTSGPYNEQFF. The V and J genes are TRBV19 and TRBJ2-1, with TRBD2 matching 8 bases. This CDR3 contains 16 residues. V dropped 4 bases and J dropped 2; count of bases not matched to a gene: 7. Germline V gives CDR1 LNHDA, CDR2 SQIVND (reference sequence).

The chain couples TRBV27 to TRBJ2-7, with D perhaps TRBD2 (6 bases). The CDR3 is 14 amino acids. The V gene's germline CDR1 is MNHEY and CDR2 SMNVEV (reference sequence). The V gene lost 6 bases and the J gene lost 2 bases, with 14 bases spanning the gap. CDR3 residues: CASRPSGVTYEQYF. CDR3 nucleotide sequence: TGTGCCAGCAGGCCGTCGGGGGTTACCTACGAGCAGTACTTC.

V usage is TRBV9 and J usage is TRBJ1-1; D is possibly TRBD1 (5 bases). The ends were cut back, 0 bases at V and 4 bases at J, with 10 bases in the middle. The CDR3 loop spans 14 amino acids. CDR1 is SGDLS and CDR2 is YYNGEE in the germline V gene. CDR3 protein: CASSVVPGGTEAFF. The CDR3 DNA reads TGTGCCAGCAGCGTAGTTCCGGGGGGCACTGAAGCTTTCTTT.

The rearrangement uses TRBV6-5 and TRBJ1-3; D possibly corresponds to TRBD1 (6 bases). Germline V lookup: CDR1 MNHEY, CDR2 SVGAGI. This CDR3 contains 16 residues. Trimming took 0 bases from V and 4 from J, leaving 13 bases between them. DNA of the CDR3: TGTGCCAGCAGTTACTCTTTACAGGGTGCCGGAAACACCATATATTTT. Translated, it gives CASSYSLQGAGNTIYF.

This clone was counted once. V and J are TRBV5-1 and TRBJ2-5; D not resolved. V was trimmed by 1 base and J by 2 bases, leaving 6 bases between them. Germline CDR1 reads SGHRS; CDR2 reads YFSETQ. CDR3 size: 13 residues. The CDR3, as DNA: TGCGCCAGCAGCTTGCTACGGCAAGAGACCCAGTACTTC. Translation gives CASSLLRQETQYF.

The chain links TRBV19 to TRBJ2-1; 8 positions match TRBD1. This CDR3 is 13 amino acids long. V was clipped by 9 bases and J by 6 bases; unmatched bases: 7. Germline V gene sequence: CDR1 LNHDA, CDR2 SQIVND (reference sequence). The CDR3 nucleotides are TGTGCCAGCCAAACGACAGGGGCCAATGAGCAGTTCTTC. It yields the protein CASQTTGANEQFF.

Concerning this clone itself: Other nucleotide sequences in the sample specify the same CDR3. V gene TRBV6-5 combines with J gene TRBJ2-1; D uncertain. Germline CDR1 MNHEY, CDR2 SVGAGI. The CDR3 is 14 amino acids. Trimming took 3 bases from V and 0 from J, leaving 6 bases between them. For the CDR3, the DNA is TGTGCCAGCAGTTATTTTAGCTCCTACAATGAGCAGTTCTTC. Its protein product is CASSYFSSYNEQFF.

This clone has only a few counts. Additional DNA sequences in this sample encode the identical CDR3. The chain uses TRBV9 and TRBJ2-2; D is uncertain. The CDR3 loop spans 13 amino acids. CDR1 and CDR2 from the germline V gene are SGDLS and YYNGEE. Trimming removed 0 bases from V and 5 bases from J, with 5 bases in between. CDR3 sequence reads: CASSVGPTGELFF. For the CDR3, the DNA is TGTGCCAGCAGCGTAGGGCCTACCGGGGAGCTGTTTTTT.

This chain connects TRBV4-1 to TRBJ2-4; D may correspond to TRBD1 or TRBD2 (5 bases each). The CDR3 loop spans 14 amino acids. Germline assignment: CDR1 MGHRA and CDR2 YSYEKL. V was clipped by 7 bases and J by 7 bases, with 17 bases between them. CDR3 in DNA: TGCGCCAGCAACCGGCCCGGGGCCAGCAACATTCAGTACTTC. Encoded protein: CASNRPGASNIQYF.

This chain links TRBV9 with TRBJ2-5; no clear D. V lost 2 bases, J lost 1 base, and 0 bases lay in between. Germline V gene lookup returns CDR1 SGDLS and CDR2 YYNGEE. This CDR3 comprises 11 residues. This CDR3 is CASSVQETQYF. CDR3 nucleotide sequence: TGTGCCAGCAGCGTCCAAGAGACCCAGTACTTC.

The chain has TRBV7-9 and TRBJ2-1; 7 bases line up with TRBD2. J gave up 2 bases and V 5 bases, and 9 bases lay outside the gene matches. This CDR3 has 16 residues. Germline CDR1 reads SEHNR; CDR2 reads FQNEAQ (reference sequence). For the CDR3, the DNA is TGTGCCAGCAGCCGCCAACTAGCGACCCCCTACAATGAGCAGTTCTTC. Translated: CASSRQLATPYNEQFF.

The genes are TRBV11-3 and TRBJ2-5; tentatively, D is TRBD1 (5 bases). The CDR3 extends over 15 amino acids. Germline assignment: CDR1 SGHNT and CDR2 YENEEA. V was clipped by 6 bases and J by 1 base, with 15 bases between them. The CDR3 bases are TGTGCCAGCAGACCAGGGCTCAGGTTCCAAGAGACCCAGTACTTC. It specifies CASRPGLRFQETQYF.

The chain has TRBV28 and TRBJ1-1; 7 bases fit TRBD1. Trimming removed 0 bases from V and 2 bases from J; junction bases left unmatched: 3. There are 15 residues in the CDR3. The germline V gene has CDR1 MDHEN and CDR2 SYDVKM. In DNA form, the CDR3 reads TGTGCCAGCAGTTTATGGACAGGGAGAAACACTGAAGCTTTCTTT. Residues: CASSLWTGRNTEAFF.

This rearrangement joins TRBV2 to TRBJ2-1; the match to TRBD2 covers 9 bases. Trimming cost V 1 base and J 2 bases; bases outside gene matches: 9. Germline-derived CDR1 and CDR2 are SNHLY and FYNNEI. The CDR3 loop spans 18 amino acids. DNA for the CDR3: TGTGCCAGCAGTGAAGTAGCGGGAGCCGCCGAGGCCTACAATGAGCAGTTCTTC. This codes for CASSEVAGAAEAYNEQFF.

The CDR3 DNA follows: TGTGCCAGCGGAGGACTGTATTCCTACGAGCAGTACTTC. Its translation is CASGGLYSYEQYF. This chain links TRBV2 with TRBJ2-7; the D gene is possibly TRBD2 (5 bases). CDR3 size: 13 residues. The V end was cut by 8 bases, the J end by 1 base, with 12 bases between. CDR1 is SNHLY and CDR2 is FYNNEI in the germline V gene.

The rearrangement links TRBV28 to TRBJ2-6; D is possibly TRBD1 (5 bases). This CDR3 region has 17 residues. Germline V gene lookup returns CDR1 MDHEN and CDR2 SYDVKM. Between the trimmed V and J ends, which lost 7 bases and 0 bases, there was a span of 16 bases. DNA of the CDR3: TGTGCCAGCACCCCTTGGGGCAGGAGCTCTGGGGCCAACGTCCTGACTTTC. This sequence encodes CASTPWGRSSGANVLTF.